Shown below are 32 T cell receptor beta chains from a single sample sequenced in a study of tumor and adjacent non-tumor tissue in lung cancer. The template was RNA from unsorted bulk tissue. A modified ARM-PCR protocol with three rounds of nested PCR amplified TCRbeta. Via MiXCR, TCRdb re-called the multiplex PCR reads, giving one row per CDR3 protein. Here the sample spans 91,000 or so distinct CDR3 sequences, 65% to 75% being singletons. Sequencing was done on a sample of lung tumor tissue. The receptors originated from a man aged 55-75 years with non-small cell lung cancer.

Comment on this clonotype: This CDR3 fails to terminate in the conserved phenylalanine or tryptophan, so it likely reflects a read error. The DNA is omitted, as the CDR3 cannot be located on it reliably, and the CDR3 follows TCRdb's listing. The chain employs TRBV28 and TRBJ1-4; the table gives TRBD1 as D, unverified against the DNA. Germline assignment: CDR1 MDHEN and CDR2 SYDVKM. The CDR3 spans 15 residues, counting both ends. The CDR3 protein is CASSPTGDTNEKLSS.

Comments on this clonotype: A read error may produce the germline difference seen at one junction end. V is TRBV12-3 or TRBV12-4 and J is TRBJ2-3; D may be TRBD2 (6 bases). The CDR3 is 16 residues long. CDR3 nucleotide sequence: TGTGCCAGCAGCTTTTATAGCGGACCAGGCACAGATACGCGGTATTTT. Protein product: CASSFYSGPGTDTRYF.

The chain is built from TRBV7-9 and TRBJ2-1; 10 nucleotides line up with TRBD2. V gave up 2 bases and J gave up 1 base; unmatched junction bases: 8. Germline V gene data show CDR1 as SEHNR and CDR2 as FQNEAQ (reference sequence). This CDR3 spans 18 amino acids. The CDR3 nucleotides read TGTGCCAGCAGCTTAACACTAGCGGGAACAAAATCCTACAATGAGCAGTTCTTC. Translating it yields CASSLTLAGTKSYNEQFF.

The chain carries TRBV11-3 and TRBJ2-1; D perhaps matches TRBD2 (6 bases). Looked up from germline, CDR1 is SGHNT and CDR2 is YENEEA. The CDR3 consists of 14 residues. The CDR3 here is CVNRRTITSTEQFF. The CDR3 DNA reads TGTGTCAACAGACGGACTATTACGTCTACTGAGCAGTTCTTC.

About this clonotype itself: An end of the junction does not agree with germline; a read error may underlie this. The chain carries TRBV11-3 and TRBJ2-1; TRBD2 matches at 9 bases. The length of the CDR3 is 15 residues. Germline V lookup: CDR1 SGHNT, CDR2 YENEEA. Here the CDR3 DNA reads TGTGTCAGCAGCCACGGGGCTAGCGGGATCCATGAGCAGTTCTTC. Residues: CVSSHGASGIHEQFF.

Note on this clonotype: At one end, the junction sequence differs from germline, possibly due to a read error. The chain has TRBV11-1 and TRBJ1-1; unclear D gene. The V gene's germline CDR1 is SGHAT and CDR2 FQDESV (reference sequence). The CDR3 has 12 amino acids. This CDR3 is CASKTVGSEALF. The CDR3 DNA is TGTGCCAGTAAAACAGTGGGCTCTGAAGCTCTCTTT.

Comment on this clonotype: Possible read error: a much larger clone is one base away. The chain employs TRBV6-2 or TRBV6-3 and TRBJ2-1, with 10 bases that match TRBD1. The J segment lost 9 bases and the V segment lost 10 bases, leaving 15 bases of the junction unmatched. The germline V gene encodes CDR1 MNHEY and CDR2 SVGEGT. The CDR3 loop spans 15 amino acids. CDR3 bases: TGTGCCAACAGAAAAAGGACAGGGGGGGCCACTGAGCAGTTCTTC. Residues: CANRKRTGGATEQFF.

Comments on this clonotype: The junction departs from the called germline gene at one end, perhaps through a read error. The chain employs TRBV20-1 and TRBJ2-4, with D possibly TRBD2 on 6 matching bases. Germline assignment: CDR1 DFQATT and CDR2 SNEGSKA (reference sequence). The CDR3 sequence is 19 residues long. The CDR3 DNA sequence: TGCAGTGCTAGAGATCAGGTGTCCCGGCGGGGCCTAGCCAAAAAGATTCAGTACTTC. It specifies CSARDQVSRRGLAKKIQYF.

Points on this clonotype: Germline and junction disagree at one end, which may indicate a read error. The chain is built from TRBV6-1 and TRBJ2-5; 7 bases are a match to TRBD2. The length of the CDR3 is 16 residues. The germline V gene has CDR1 MNHNS and CDR2 SASEGT. The chain's CDR3 is CASCEGWRAGRDTQYF. The CDR3 DNA reads as TGTGCCAGCTGTGAAGGTTGGAGGGCAGGGAGGGATACACAGTACTTC.

This clonotype was counted ten times or more. This rearrangement joins TRBV11-2 to TRBJ2-3; TRBD1 might be the D (5 bases). The CDR3 has 14 residues. V lost 5 bases and J 7 bases, leaving 16 bases between the germline ends. CDR1 and CDR2 (germline): SGHAT, FQNNGV. The DNA of the CDR3 is TGTGCCAGCAGCCTAACCCCAGGGTCAAATACGCAGTATTTT. Translated, it gives CASSLTPGSNTQYF.

As to this clonotype: Given the absence of the conserved phenylalanine or tryptophan at the CDR3 end, a read error is likely. The chain is built from TRBV2 and TRBJ1-3; a weak D match, TRBD1 (6 bases). The CDR3 covers 15 residues. Germline V lookup: CDR1 SNHLY, CDR2 FYNNEI. The CDR3 region has the DNA TGTGCCAGCAGTGAAAGGGCAGGGGATGGAAGCACCATATATTAT. It is translated as CASSERAGDGSTIYY.

Concerning this clonotype itself: The junction departs from the called germline gene at one end, perhaps through a read error. The chain combines TRBV6-6 with TRBJ2-2; D may be TRBD2 (5 bases). CDR3 length: 15 residues. The germline V gene has CDR1 MNHNY and CDR2 SVGAGI (reference sequence). The CDR3 bases are TGTGCTAGCAGTCTTCCTGTGGGGATCACCGGGGAGCTGTTGTTT. Its translation is CASSLPVGITGELLF.

Note on this clonotype: One end of the junction does not line up with germline, which may come from a read error. V and J are TRBV29-1 and TRBJ1-2; D uncertain. Germline loops: CDR1 SQVTM, CDR2 ANQGSEA. CDR3 length: 12 residues. The CDR3 DNA is TGCGGCGTTGAAGTCAATAACTATGGCTACATCTTC. Its protein is CGVEVNNYGYIF.

The CDR3 nucleotides read TGCGCCAGCAGCCAAACCAATAGTGGTGGCGAGCAGTTCTTC. Encoded protein: CASSQTNSGGEQFF. This rearrangement joins TRBV4-1 to TRBJ2-1; no clear D. V was cut by 2 bases and J by 10 bases, with 15 bases left in between. The germline V gene encodes CDR1 MGHRA and CDR2 YSYEKL. The CDR3 spans 14 residues.

This clonotype was seen repeatedly, ten times or more. J is TRBJ2-1 and V is TRBV7-9, with D unclear. The CDR3 consists of 11 residues. V was pared by 3 bases and J by 5 bases, with 2 bases between. The germline V gene encodes CDR1 SEHNR and CDR2 FQNEAQ (reference sequence). CDR3 region: CASSLDNEQFF. CDR3 in DNA: TGTGCCAGCAGCTTGGACAATGAGCAGTTCTTC.

A remark on this clonotype: Compared with germline, one end of the junction differs, possibly owing to a read error. The rearrangement links TRBV13 to TRBJ2-7, with D possibly being TRBD1 or TRBD2 (5 bases each). Germline values: CDR1 PRHDT, CDR2 FYEKMQ (reference sequence). This CDR3 has 13 residues. The DNA for the CDR3 is TGTGTCAGCAGCTCAACCATGGGGGACGAGCAGTATTTC. Protein: CVSSSTMGDEQYF.

A remark on this clonotype: A much larger clone sits a single nucleotide away, making a read error possible. The J gene is TRBJ1-1, the V gene TRBV6-5; no reliable D call. V was shortened by 1 base and J by 2 bases, with 5 bases between the two germline ends. CDR3 length equals 13 residues. CDR1 is MNHEY and CDR2 is SVGAGI in the germline V gene. CDR3 loop: CASSYLTNTEAFF. CDR3 coding DNA: TGTGCCAGCAGTTACTTGACTAACACTGAAGCTTTCTTT.

Concerning this clonotype itself: This CDR3 is missing its conserved last phenylalanine or tryptophan, likely due to a read error. The chain has TRBV7-8 and TRBJ1-2; no clear D gene. CDR3 length: 13 amino acids. Germline CDR1 SGHVS, CDR2 FQNEAQ. The CDR3 sequence is CVTSSEEGYGYTL. Here the CDR3 DNA reads TGTGTCACCTCCTCGGAGGAGGGTTATGGCTACACCCTC.

This clonotype was counted many times. The chain combines TRBV6-1 with TRBJ1-6; TRBD1 might be the D (6 bases). With 1 base removed from V and 5 bases from J, the gap between germline ends came to 12 bases. This CDR3 has 16 residues. Germline V gene data show CDR1 as MNHNS and CDR2 as SASEGT. The DNA for the CDR3 is TGTGCCAGCAGTGAAGGTTCGGGGGGGCATAATTCACCCCTCCACTTT. It translates to CASSEGSGGHNSPLHF.

This clonotype was seen many times. The chain links TRBV12-3 or TRBV12-4 to TRBJ2-1; tentatively, D is TRBD2 (7 bases). The CDR3 has 15 amino acids. Between the trimmed V and J ends, which lost 0 bases and 2 bases, there was a span of 8 bases. DNA of the CDR3: TGTGCCAGCAGTTTAGCAGGGGGGGCCTACAATGAGCAGTTCTTC. Translating it yields CASSLAGGAYNEQFF.

This chain links TRBV20-1 with TRBJ1-5; D gene unclear. The end of the DNA is better explained by TRBJ2-3, so the J call may be wrong. CDR1 is DFQATT and CDR2 is SNEGSKA in the germline V gene (reference sequence). The CDR3 has 13 amino acids. In DNA, the CDR3 is TGCAGTGCTAGATCCGCCAATACCCAGCACCAGTATTTT. Its translation: CSARSANTQHQYF.

The chain carries TRBV6-6 and TRBJ2-7, with D hard to call. This CDR3 contains 12 residues. The ends were cut back, 2 bases at V and 7 bases at J, with 9 bases in the middle. Germline V CDR1 and CDR2: MNHNY, SVGAGI (reference sequence). The CDR3 loop reads CASSYDVGEQYF. CDR3 coding DNA: TGTGCCAGCAGTTACGATGTTGGTGAGCAGTACTTC.

This chain uses TRBV7-8 with TRBJ2-5; D is ambiguous. CDR3 size: 13 residues. V lost 1 base and J 4 bases, leaving 7 bases between the germline ends. CDR1 is SGHVS, CDR2 FQNEAQ, per germline. The CDR3 coding sequence is TGTGCCAGCAGCTTAGGAGTCAGAGAGACCCAGTACTTC. Translated: CASSLGVRETQYF.

The chain employs TRBV19 and TRBJ2-1; 9 bases fit TRBD1. The CDR3 covers 14 residues. With V trimmed by 5 bases and J by 9 bases, 8 bases remained unmatched. The germline V gene has CDR1 LNHDA and CDR2 SQIVND (reference sequence). This CDR3 is CASSSRGQGSEQFF. The CDR3 region has the DNA TGTGCCAGTAGTTCCCGAGGACAGGGGAGTGAGCAGTTCTTC. Variable domain in full (rest from reference TRBV19 and TRBJ2-1): DGGITQSPKYLFRKEGQNVTLSCEQNLNHDAMYWYRQDPGQGLRLIYYSQIVNDFQKGDIAEGYSVSREKKESFPLTVTSAQKNPTAFYLCASSSRGQGSEQFFGPGTRLTVL.

The V gene is TRBV6-2 or TRBV6-3, the J gene TRBJ2-2, with TRBD1 as a possible D gene (6 bases). The CDR3 consists of 16 residues. Per germline, CDR1 MNHEY and CDR2 SVGEGT. Trimming cost V 7 bases and J 3 bases, with 18 bases left between them. The CDR3 loop is CASNKRQVRDTGELFF. CDR3 DNA sequence: TGTGCCAGCAATAAAAGACAGGTCCGGGACACCGGGGAGCTGTTTTTT.

About this clonotype: A read error may produce the germline difference seen at one junction end. The V gene is TRBV5-6, the J gene TRBJ1-2, with TRBD1 matching 8 bases. In germline, CDR1 is SGHDT, CDR2 YYEEEE. The CDR3 has 14 amino acids. Written as DNA, the CDR3 is TGTGTCAGCAGCCCGAGGACAGGGAGCTGTGGCTACACCTTC. Its translation: CVSSPRTGSCGYTF.

This clonotype was recorded at least ten times. The chain combines TRBV24-1 with TRBJ2-3, with D hard to call. The length of the CDR3 is 13 residues. Trimming shortened V by 9 bases and J by 4 bases, and 13 bases separated the two germline ends. Germline CDR1 KGHDR, CDR2 SFDVKD. The CDR3 loop is CATGRDSADTQYF. The CDR3 nucleotides are TGTGCCACCGGAAGGGATAGTGCAGATACGCAGTATTTT.

This sequence joins TRBV7-2 and TRBJ2-7; 9 bases map to TRBD2. This CDR3 contains 15 residues. Germline V gives CDR1 SGHTA, CDR2 FQGNSA. The V and J ends lost 5 bases and 3 bases, in that order; junction bases with no gene match: 8. The CDR3 protein is CASSQGLAGVYEQYF. CDR3 DNA: TGTGCCAGCAGCCAAGGGTTAGCGGGAGTCTACGAGCAGTACTTC.

A few counts support this clonotype. CDR3 nucleotides: TGCGCCAGCAGTGATTGGGGGATAGGTGGAGGCTACGAGCAGTACTTC. Protein: CASSDWGIGGGYEQYF. The chain couples TRBV10-2 to TRBJ2-7; D tentatively reads TRBD1 or TRBD2 (5 bases each). This CDR3 is 16 amino acids long. In germline, CDR1 is WSHSY, CDR2 SAAADI. The V end lost 3 bases, the J end lost 3 bases, and 18 bases lay between the germline ends.

For this clonotype: This may arise from a read error, as a much more abundant clone is one base away. No conserved phenylalanine or tryptophan is present at the end of the CDR3, so a read error is the likely explanation. This chain links TRBV7-8 with TRBJ1-5, with D unclear. The CDR3 covers 13 residues. The germline V and J ends were trimmed by 5 bases and 0 bases, with 5 bases remaining between them. Germline lookup yields CDR1 SGHVS and CDR2 FQNEAQ. The CDR3 DNA is TGTGCCAGCAGCCCAGATAGCAATCAGCCCCAGCATTCT. Protein: CASSPDSNQPQHS.

This chain links TRBV28 with TRBJ2-1; D remains unclear. V dropped 4 bases and J dropped 12 bases, with 16 bases sitting between them. The CDR3 is made up of 13 amino acids. Germline V gives CDR1 MDHEN, CDR2 SYDVKM. The CDR3, as DNA: TGTGCCAGCAGTTCGAATGAGGACGGTGGGCAGTTCTTC. This translates into CASSSNEDGGQFF.

Note on this clonotype: This may be a read error, as it is one base from a much larger clone. The V call is TRBV5-1, the J call TRBJ1-6, with TRBD1 identical over 8 bases. CDR3 length: 16 amino acids. CDR1 and CDR2 (germline): SGHRS, YFSETQ. The J segment lost 6 bases and the V segment lost 4 bases, leaving 9 bases of the junction unmatched. CDR3 sequence: CASSLGQGEVNSPLHF. The CDR3, as DNA: TGCGCCAGCAGCCTAGGACAGGGCGAGGTTAATTCACCCCTCCACTTT.